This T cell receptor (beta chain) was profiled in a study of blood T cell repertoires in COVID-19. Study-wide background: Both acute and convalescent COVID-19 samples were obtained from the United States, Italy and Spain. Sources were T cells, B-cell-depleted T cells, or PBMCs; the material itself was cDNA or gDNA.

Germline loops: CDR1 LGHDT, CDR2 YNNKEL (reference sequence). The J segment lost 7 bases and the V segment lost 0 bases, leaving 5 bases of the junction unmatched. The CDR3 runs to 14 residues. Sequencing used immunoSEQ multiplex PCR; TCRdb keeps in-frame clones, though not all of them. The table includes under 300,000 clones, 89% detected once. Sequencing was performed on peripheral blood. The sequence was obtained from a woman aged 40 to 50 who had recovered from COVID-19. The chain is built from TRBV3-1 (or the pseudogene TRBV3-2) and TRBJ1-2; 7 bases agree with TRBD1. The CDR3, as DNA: TGTGCCAGCAGCCAAGAGGGCGGACAGGCTGGCTACACCTTC. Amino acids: CASSQEGGQAGYTF.